The 22 T cell receptor beta chains below were found in one sample sequenced in a study of CD8 T cells in ankylosing spondylitis. One entry per CDR3 protein results from TCRdb running MiXCR on the 5' RACE reads. This table has some 270,000 distinct CDR3 sequences, 18% appearing once. Sequencing was done on a sample of blood, either unsorted or a sorted T cell fraction (not recorded which). The receptors derive from a male donor with ankylosing spondylitis or in good health (not recorded which).

The chain couples TRBV12-3 or TRBV12-4 to TRBJ2-3; 7 bases agree with TRBD2. The CDR3 has 16 amino acids. The junction had 13 bases not matched to a gene; V was cut back by 5 bases and J by 5 bases. The CDR3 region has the DNA TGTGCCAGCAGTCCCACCCCTTGGGGGGGACTAGATACGCAGTATTTT. It yields the protein CASSPTPWGGLDTQYF.

J is TRBJ2-1 and V is TRBV7-9, with a weak D call TRBD2 (5 bases). This CDR3 spans 15 amino acids. The V end was cut by 2 bases, the J end by 2 bases, with 10 bases between. Germline V lookup: CDR1 SEHNR, CDR2 FQNEAQ (reference sequence). The CDR3 region is CASSLSLAPYNEQFF. The CDR3, as DNA: TGTGCCAGCAGCTTAAGTCTAGCCCCCTACAATGAGCAGTTCTTC.

The V call is TRBV29-1, the J call TRBJ2-5; D remains unclear. Germline V CDR1 and CDR2: SQVTM, ANQGSEA. Trimming removed 7 bases at V and 4 bases at J, with 13 bases between. This CDR3 is 12 amino acids long. CDR3 loop: CSARSAAETQYF. The CDR3 nucleotides are TGCAGCGCACGCTCGGCCGCAGAGACCCAGTACTTC.

This clonotype came up a few times. The chain employs TRBV7-6 and TRBJ2-7; 11 bases are a match to TRBD2. There are 15 residues in the CDR3. The junction had 4 bases not matched to a gene; V was cut back by 4 bases and J by 2 bases. Germline values: CDR1 SGHVS, CDR2 FNYEAQ. In nucleotides, the CDR3 is TGTGCCAGCAGCTCAGGACTAGCGGGCACCTACGAGCAGTACTTC. This translates into CASSSGLAGTYEQYF.

The CDR3 region is CASSLVPVNSYNEQFF. The DNA for the CDR3 is TGTGCCAGCAGCTTAGTCCCCGTAAACTCCTACAATGAGCAGTTCTTC. The V gene is TRBV7-3, the J gene TRBJ2-1; the D is unclear. Trimming took off 2 bases at V and 0 bases at J, with 11 bases between the two ends. CDR1 is SGHTA and CDR2 is FQGTGA in the germline V gene. This CDR3 has 16 residues.

The J gene is TRBJ1-2, the V gene TRBV29-1; D might be TRBD1 (5 bases). This CDR3 has 12 amino acids. Trimming stripped 4 bases from V and 1 base from J, with 7 bases between. Germline V CDR1 and CDR2: SQVTM, ANQGSEA. CDR3 coding DNA: TGCAGCGTTGCACAGGTTAACTATGGCTACACCTTC. It is translated as CSVAQVNYGYTF.

V is TRBV12-3 or TRBV12-4 and J is TRBJ2-1; D unclear. CDR3 length: 12 residues. The V gene lost 4 bases and the J gene lost 7 bases, with 8 bases spanning the gap. The chain's CDR3 is CASSSGWNEQFF. The CDR3, as DNA: TGTGCCAGCAGTTCCGGGTGGAATGAGCAGTTCTTC.

This clonotype showed up just a few times. The chain's CDR3 is CASSFLGEEDTEAFF. The CDR3 DNA follows: TGTGCCAGCAGTTTTTTGGGTGAAGAAGACACTGAAGCTTTCTTT. The chain employs TRBV12-3 or TRBV12-4 and TRBJ1-1; D is undetermined. The CDR3 length is 15 residues. V lost 3 bases and J 3 bases, leaving 14 bases between the germline ends.

CDR3 sequence reads: CSARGLAGHYEQYF. CDR3 nucleotides: TGCAGTGCTAGAGGACTAGCGGGACACTACGAGCAGTACTTC. V is TRBV20-1 and J is TRBJ2-7; 11 nucleotides match TRBD2. The J segment lost 3 bases and the V segment lost 1 base, leaving 2 bases of the junction unmatched. CDR3 size: 14 residues. Germline assignment: CDR1 DFQATT and CDR2 SNEGSKA (reference sequence).

This chain connects TRBV6-2 or TRBV6-3 to TRBJ2-7, with TRBD2 matching over 7 bases. Germline CDR1 reads MNHEY; CDR2 reads SVGEGT. J was trimmed by 3 bases and V by 0 bases; bases with no gene match: 8. The length of the CDR3 is 16 residues. CDR3 residues: CASSYSLREGDYEQYF. The CDR3 bases are TGTGCCAGCAGTTACTCGTTGAGGGAGGGCGACTACGAGCAGTACTTC.

This clonotype was seen a handful of times. The chain has TRBV29-1 and TRBJ1-2; 9 nucleotides align to TRBD1. The CDR3 is made up of 13 amino acids. With V trimmed by 6 bases and J by 4 bases, 6 bases remained unmatched. Germline V gene data show CDR1 as SQVTM and CDR2 as ANQGSEA. In DNA, the CDR3 is TGCAGCGTGGTCACAGGGGGCGTCTATGGCTACACCTTC. Protein: CSVVTGGVYGYTF.

This chain connects TRBV7-9 to TRBJ2-7, with D perhaps matching TRBD2 (5 bases). Germline CDR1 reads SEHNR; CDR2 reads FQNEAQ (reference sequence). V was shortened by 5 bases and J by 7 bases, with 18 bases between the two germline ends. This CDR3 contains 14 residues. The CDR3 coding sequence is TGTGCCAGCAGCCCCCCGGGAAACTCGGGGGAGCAGTACTTC. Translating it yields CASSPPGNSGEQYF.

This clonotype was recorded many times. This chain uses TRBV7-9 with TRBJ2-7; no definite D call. V was cut by 5 bases and J by 6 bases, with 11 bases left in between. This CDR3 has 12 amino acids. Germline CDR1 is SEHNR and CDR2 is FQNEAQ (reference sequence). CDR3 loop: CASSPLSGEQYF. CDR3 nucleotides: TGTGCCAGCAGCCCTTTATCAGGCGAGCAGTACTTC.

There are a few counts of this clonotype. The V gene is TRBV29-1, the J gene TRBJ2-7; D may be TRBD2 (7 bases). The CDR3 runs 13 residues. The V end lost 7 bases, the J end lost 0 bases, and 13 bases lay between the germline ends. Germline CDR1 SQVTM, CDR2 ANQGSEA. The CDR3 DNA follows: TGCAGCGGTAGGGGGGGGGACTCCTACGAGCAGTACTTC. This sequence encodes CSGRGGDSYEQYF.

This clonotype was recorded a few times. The chain joins TRBV20-1 to TRBJ2-1; D gene unclear. Germline CDR1 is DFQATT and CDR2 is SNEGSKA (reference sequence). The CDR3 length is 16 residues. Between the trimmed V and J ends, which lost 1 base and 7 bases, there was a span of 20 bases. The CDR3 DNA reads TGCAGTGCTAGAGGCTACCATAGGTCAATAGGGAATGAGCAGTTCTTC. Translated, it gives CSARGYHRSIGNEQFF.

This clonotype has more than one count but fewer than ten. The CDR3: CASSDPKTSVNTGELFF. Here the CDR3 DNA reads TGTGCCAGCAGCGACCCCAAAACTAGCGTGAACACCGGGGAGCTGTTTTTT. The chain has TRBV9 and TRBJ2-2; TRBD2 aligns across 7 bases. In germline, CDR1 is SGDLS, CDR2 YYNGEE. CDR3 length: 17 residues. The J segment lost 1 base and the V segment lost 3 bases, leaving 9 bases of the junction unmatched.

The V gene is TRBV20-1, the J gene TRBJ2-7; tentative D call: TRBD2 (5 bases). This CDR3 has 13 amino acids. The germline V gene has CDR1 DFQATT and CDR2 SNEGSKA (reference sequence). Trimming took 5 bases from V and 0 from J, leaving 11 bases between them. The DNA of the CDR3 is TGCAGTGCTCCGGACTGGAGCTCCTACGAGCAGTACTTC. Amino acid sequence: CSAPDWSSYEQYF.

J is TRBJ1-2 and V is TRBV4-1; no definite D call. CDR3 length: 14 residues. Trimming removed 3 bases from V and 0 bases from J, with 8 bases in between. The germline V gene has CDR1 MGHRA and CDR2 YSYEKL. CDR3 coding DNA: TGCGCCAGCAGCCAGATCACAGCTAACTATGGCTACACCTTC. Its protein product is CASSQITANYGYTF.

The sample holds a few counts of this clonotype. Here the CDR3 reads CASSSRGREAVHTQYF. The CDR3 DNA follows: TGTGCCAGCAGCTCCCGGGGGCGGGAGGCGGTCCATACGCAGTATTTT. The V and J genes are TRBV11-2 and TRBJ2-3; 8 nucleotides match TRBD2. The CDR3 loop spans 16 amino acids. CDR1 SGHAT and CDR2 FQNNGV come from the germline V gene. V trimming: 4 bases; J trimming: 7 bases; junction bases outside the gene matches: 13.

This clonotype was found a few times. CDR3 sequence reads: CSAQGAEPNYNEQFF. The DNA of the CDR3 is TGCAGTGCCCAGGGGGCGGAACCGAATTACAATGAGCAGTTCTTC. The chain employs TRBV20-1 and TRBJ2-1; 8 bases line up with TRBD1. Per the germline V gene, CDR1 is DFQATT and CDR2 is SNEGSKA (reference sequence). Germline trimming cut 6 bases from V and 4 bases from J; bases unmatched to any gene: 11. This CDR3 is built from 15 residues.

The chain recombines TRBV3-1 with TRBJ2-5, with D unresolved. From germline, CDR1 is LGHDT and CDR2 YNNKEL (reference sequence). V was clipped by 5 bases and J by 0 bases, with 10 bases between them. The CDR3 covers 14 residues. The CDR3 loop reads CASSNITYQETQYF. CDR3 bases: TGTGCCAGCAGCAATATTACGTACCAAGAGACCCAGTACTTC.

There are a few counts of this clonotype. The V and J genes are TRBV4-1 and TRBJ1-2, with D possibly matching TRBD1 (5 bases). There are 16 residues in the CDR3. The V and J ends lost 1 base and 4 bases respectively, with 16 bases between them. Germline CDR1 reads MGHRA; CDR2 reads YSYEKL. CDR3: CASSQGAVDGAYGYTF. In nucleotides, the CDR3 is TGCGCCAGCAGCCAAGGGGCGGTCGACGGGGCCTATGGCTACACCTTC.